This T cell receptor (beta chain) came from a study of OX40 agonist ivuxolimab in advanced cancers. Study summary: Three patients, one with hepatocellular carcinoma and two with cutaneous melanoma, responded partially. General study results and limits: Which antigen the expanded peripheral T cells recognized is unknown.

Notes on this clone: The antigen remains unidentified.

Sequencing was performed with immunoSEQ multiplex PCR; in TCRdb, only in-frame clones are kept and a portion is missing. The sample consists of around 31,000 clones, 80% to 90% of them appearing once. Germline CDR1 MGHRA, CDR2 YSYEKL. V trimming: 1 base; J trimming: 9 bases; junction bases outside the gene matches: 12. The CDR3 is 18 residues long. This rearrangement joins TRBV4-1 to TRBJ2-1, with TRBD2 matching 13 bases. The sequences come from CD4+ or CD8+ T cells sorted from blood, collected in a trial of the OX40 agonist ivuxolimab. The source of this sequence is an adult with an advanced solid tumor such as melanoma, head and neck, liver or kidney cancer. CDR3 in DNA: TGCGCCAGCAGCCAAGCCCCACCAACTAGCGGGGGGGAACCTGAGCAGTTCTTC. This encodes CASSQAPPTSGGEPEQFF.